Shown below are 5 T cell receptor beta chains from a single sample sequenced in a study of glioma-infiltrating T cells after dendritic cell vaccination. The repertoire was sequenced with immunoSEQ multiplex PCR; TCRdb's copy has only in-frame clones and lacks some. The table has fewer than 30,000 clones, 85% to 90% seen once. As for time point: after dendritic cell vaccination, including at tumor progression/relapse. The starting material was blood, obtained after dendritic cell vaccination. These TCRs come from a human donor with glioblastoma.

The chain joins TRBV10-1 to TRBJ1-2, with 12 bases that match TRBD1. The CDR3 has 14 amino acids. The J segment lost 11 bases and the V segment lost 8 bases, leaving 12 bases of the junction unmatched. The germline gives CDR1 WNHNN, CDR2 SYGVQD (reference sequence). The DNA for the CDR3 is TGCGCCAGCTCGGCCTCGGGACAGGGGGCGAGGTACACCTTC. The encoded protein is CASSASGQGARYTF.

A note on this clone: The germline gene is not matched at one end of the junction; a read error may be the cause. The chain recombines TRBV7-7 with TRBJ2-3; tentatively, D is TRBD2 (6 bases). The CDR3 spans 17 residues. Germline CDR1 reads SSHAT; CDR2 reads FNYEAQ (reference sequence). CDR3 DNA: TGTGCTAGCAGCTCCGGGGTGCGGGGCACTAGCACAGATACGCAGTATTTT. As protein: CASSSGVRGTSTDTQYF.

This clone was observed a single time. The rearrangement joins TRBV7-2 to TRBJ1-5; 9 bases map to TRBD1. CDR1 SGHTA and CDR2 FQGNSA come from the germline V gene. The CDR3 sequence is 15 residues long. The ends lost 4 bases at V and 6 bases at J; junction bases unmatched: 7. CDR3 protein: CASSWTGAASQPQHF. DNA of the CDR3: TGTGCCAGCAGCTGGACAGGGGCGGCTAGTCAGCCCCAGCATTTT.

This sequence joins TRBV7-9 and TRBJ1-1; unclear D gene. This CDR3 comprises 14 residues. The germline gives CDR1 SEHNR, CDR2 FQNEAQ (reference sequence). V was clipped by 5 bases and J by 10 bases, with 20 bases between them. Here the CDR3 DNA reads TGTGCCAGCAGCCCAACCGCCTTTAGGGAGGGAGCTTTCTTT. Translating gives CASSPTAFREGAFF.

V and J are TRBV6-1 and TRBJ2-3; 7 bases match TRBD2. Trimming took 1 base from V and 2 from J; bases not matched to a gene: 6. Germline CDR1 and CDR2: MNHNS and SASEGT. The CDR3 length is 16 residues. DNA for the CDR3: TGTGCCAGCAGTGAAGGGATCCGGGACTACACAGATACGCAGTATTTT. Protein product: CASSEGIRDYTDTQYF.